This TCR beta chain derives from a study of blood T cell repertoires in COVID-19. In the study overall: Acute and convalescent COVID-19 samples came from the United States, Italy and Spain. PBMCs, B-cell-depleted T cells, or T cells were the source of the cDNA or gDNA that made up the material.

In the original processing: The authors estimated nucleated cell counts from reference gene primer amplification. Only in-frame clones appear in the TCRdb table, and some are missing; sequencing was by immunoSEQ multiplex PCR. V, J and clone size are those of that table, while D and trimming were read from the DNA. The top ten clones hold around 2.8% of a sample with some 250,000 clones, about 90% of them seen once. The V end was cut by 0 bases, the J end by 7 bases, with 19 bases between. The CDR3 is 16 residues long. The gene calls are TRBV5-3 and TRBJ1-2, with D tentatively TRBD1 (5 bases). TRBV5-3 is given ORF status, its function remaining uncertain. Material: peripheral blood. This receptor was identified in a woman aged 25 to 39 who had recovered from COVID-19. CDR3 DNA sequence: TGTGCCAGAAGCTTGGTATCCAGGGAAGGGAAAGGTGGCTACACCTTC. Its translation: CARSLVSREGKGGYTF.